This TCR beta chain was recorded in a study of T cells in Graves' hyperthyroidism and ophthalmopathy (dated by TCRdb to about 2019). General notes on the study: Peripheral blood samples were taken at the time of initial diagnosis, prior to any treatment. Once sampling was done, hyperthyroidism patients were given methimazole at a starting dose of 30 mg daily, whereas ophthalmopathy patients were given high-dose intravenous methylprednisolone. Whether ophthalmopathy could be predicted prospectively was tested in an independent validation cohort made up of fewer than 20 hyperthyroidism patients plus 17 patients who later progressed to ophthalmopathy. To identify distinguishing TCR V-J signatures, a discovery cohort of 90 to 100 patients was used, comprising 43 with Graves' ophthalmopathy and 57 with stable Graves' hyperthyroidism. The 95 to 100 discovery patients were randomly divided into training and test sets at a 7:3 ratio. The paper describes TCR Vbeta CDR3 sequencing of around 140 peripheral blood samples, made up of 43 ophthalmopathy patients, 70 to 80 hyperthyroidism patients and roughly 17 progressor patients. Thyroid tissue and blood T-cell repertoires from about six Graves' hyperthyroidism patients were also compared in the study.

What the study reported, not specific to this receptor: No statistical method was used to set the sample size in advance, and investigators knew the group allocation. Most expanded thyroid clonotypes (frequency above 0.001) were also found in blood, which suggests that blood repertoires may mirror thyroid immune responses. In validation, the model predicted progression to ophthalmopathy a median of roughly 6.5 months before onset, with 65% to 71% sensitivity and around 76% specificity. A model built on a 13 V-J signature distinguished ophthalmopathy from stable hyperthyroidism, reaching about 89% sensitivity and 81.08% specificity in cross-validation and 80%/75% in testing.

Stable Graves' hyperthyroidism was defined as no progression to ophthalmopathy during 18 months of follow-up. Hyperthyroidism patients were newly diagnosed, with disease duration under 2 months, and aged 18 to 65 years. Any patient with an uncontrolled infection, another autoimmune disease, pregnancy or lactation was excluded. Diagnoses were established on the basis of clinical symptoms, serum thyroxine and TRAb, thyroid ultrasound, and orbital computed tomography. PBMCs were separated from approximately 9.9 ml of fresh peripheral blood using Ficoll-Paque density gradient centrifugation. Total RNA was extracted with Trizol reagent, and quality was checked on an Agilent 2100 Bioanalyzer. This clonotype was detected many times. Its target antigen remains unknown. Per-base quality was not reported, and no clone a single base away is much larger than it. Amplification of TCR beta CDR3 regions was carried out from RNA transcripts. The first round of RT-PCR for the TCR CDR3 was performed with the HTBI primer set and the Qiagen OneStep RT-PCR kit. Libraries were constructed in a second round of multiplex PCR, after which size selection and purification were carried out. Libraries were sequenced paired-end with 100 bp reads on an Illumina HiSeq2000. The authors' pipeline ran thus. SOAPnuke was used to process the raw data, removing reads that contained adapters or uncalled bases, had a mean Phred below 15, or lacked an exact match to the constant primer or identifier. High-quality paired reads were merged with COPE v1.2.5, and unique nucleotide sequences were defined as clonotypes. MiTCR v1.1 was used to align the clonotypes against IMGT TRBV, TRBD and TRBJ reference segments. The analysis was restricted to V-J combinations with a frequency above 0.0001, which together covered 98% to 99.2% of the repertoires. A TCS score was defined as the ratio between F50 (clonal expansion) and ExV (chaos), using BLOSUM62-based TCRdist between CDR3 peptides within each V-J. Welch's t-statistics and random forest reduced 514 V-J features to 10 to 15, which were used in a naive Bayes classifier (R e1071). Clones were called with MiXCR by TCRdb after fastp trimmed the public reads at Q25, and only in-frame beta chains were retained. Merged by CDR3 protein, the rows form single entries marked with the most common genes and DNA. The V and J calls reflect TCRdb's pipeline rather than the authors' work. This sample holds some 440,000 distinct CDR3 sequences; around a sixth were observed only once. About 14% of the sample comes from the top ten.

Per the germline V gene (reference sequence), MNHEY is the CDR1 and SMNVEV is the CDR2. The V and J ends are trimmed by 5 bases and 0 bases, leaving 29 bases between them. Measured from the cysteine to the phenylalanine, the CDR3 is 22 residues long. The kept DNA is CDR3 alone, 66 bases in frame from the first base. The specimen was blood. The TCR originated in a woman between 18 and 29 years old with Graves' hyperthyroidism. The chain is assembled from TRBV27 and TRBJ1-6; no D gene is confidently identified. The CDR3 has the sequence CASSPNPLSPGLASSYNSPLHF. The DNA is as follows: TGTGCCAGCAGTCCGAACCCCCTCTCCCCCGGGTTGGCGAGCTCCTATAATTCACCCCTCCACTTT.